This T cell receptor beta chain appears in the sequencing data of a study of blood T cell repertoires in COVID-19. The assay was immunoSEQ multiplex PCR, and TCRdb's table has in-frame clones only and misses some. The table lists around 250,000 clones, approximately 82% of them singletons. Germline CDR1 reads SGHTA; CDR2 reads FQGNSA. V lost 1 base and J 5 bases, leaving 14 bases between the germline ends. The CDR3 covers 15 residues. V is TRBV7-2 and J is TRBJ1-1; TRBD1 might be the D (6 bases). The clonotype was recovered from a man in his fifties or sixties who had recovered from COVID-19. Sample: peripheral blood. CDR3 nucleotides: TGTGCCAGCAGCTTAGGGGGGGGGCGAGTAACTGAAGCTTTCTTT. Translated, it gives CASSLGGGRVTEAFF.